This is a list of T cell receptor beta chains from one sample in a study of multiple sclerosis patients with progressive multifocal leukoencephalopathy. Method: immunoSEQ multiplex PCR; TCRdb's copy keeps in-frame clones and lacks some. The sample has more than 30,000 clones; 80% to 90% are singletons. The source was PBMCs, collected from a patient treated with natalizumab. All receptors come from a woman aged 40-49 years with progressive multifocal leukoencephalopathy. Each CDR3 is given without its conserved first and last residue. D genes are given only for firm matches. Some rows have no size entry. The others give once, few or many, or a class for an expanded clone.

ASSEGWSDTQY | . | . | TRBJ2-3 | TRBV2
ASSGWGEPTDTQY | . | . | TRBJ2-3 | TRBV18
ASSRGTGASQETQY | . | TRBD1 | TRBJ2-5 | TRBV11-3
ASSGGQRGAKNIQY | . | . | TRBJ2-4 | TRBV5-1
ASSQGRGAYEQY | . | . | . | TRBV4-2
ASSQDVFGGHYGYT | few | . | TRBJ1-2 | TRBV6-6
ASSVGAGGRDTGELF | . | TRBD2 | TRBJ2-2 | TRBV9
ASSFHRGGRSSYEQY | . | TRBD2 | TRBJ2-7 | TRBV11-3
TSRRGGQPQH | . | . | TRBJ1-5 | TRBV28
ASSFYPGNTIY | once | . | TRBJ1-3 | TRBV28
ASDSSGSYQETQY | . | TRBD2 | TRBJ2-5 | TRBV12-5
ASSTFGEQY | . | . | TRBJ2-7 | TRBV11-3
ASSWGEYEQF | . | . | TRBJ2-1 | TRBV28
ASSQEGAHYGYT | . | . | TRBJ1-2 | TRBV4-1
ASSFKGQGPIGAF | . | TRBD1 | TRBJ1-1 | TRBV5-6
ASSVAGSGIVQY | . | . | TRBJ2-7 | TRBV9
AWSNRGNQPQH | once | . | TRBJ1-5 | TRBV30
ASSLGPRGRSYNEQF | . | . | TRBJ2-1 | TRBV11-2
ASSPQSGLNTGELF | . | . | TRBJ2-2 | TRBV18
ASSLLLGNEQY | once | . | TRBJ2-7 | TRBV11-3
ASSPSTDTQY | . | . | TRBJ2-3 | TRBV7-6
ATSRDVTYNEQF | once | . | TRBJ2-1 | TRBV15
ASSATPGQGAWGNQPQH | once | TRBD1 | TRBJ1-5 | TRBV28
AISEVAGTSKY | . | TRBD2 | TRBJ2-7 | TRBV10-3
ASSVNSVMNTEAF | once | . | TRBJ1-1 | TRBV9
ASSLLQLISYNEQF | . | . | TRBJ2-1 | TRBV28
ASSYTSGGSYEQF | once | TRBD2 | TRBJ2-1 | TRBV11-3
ASSQDATGTYGYT | . | TRBD1 | TRBJ1-2 | TRBV4-3
ASSPDRVGVYPEAF | . | TRBD1 | TRBJ1-1 | TRBV2
ASNRGRDETQY | once | TRBD2 | TRBJ2-5 | TRBV5-1
ASSFAPGLAGGPGSNEQF | . | TRBD2 | TRBJ2-1 | TRBV5-1
ASSDGTSGPYEQY | . | TRBD2 | TRBJ2-7 | TRBV9
ASAQGSTSGNTIY | . | . | TRBJ1-3 | TRBV6-6
AISDREAKNIQY | . | . | TRBJ2-4 | TRBV10-3
ASSLGLPKNIQY | . | . | TRBJ2-4 | TRBV5-8
ASSPFMNTEAF | . | . | TRBJ1-1 | TRBV18
ASSLQAPGAGYT | . | . | TRBJ1-2 | TRBV13
ASREQGSLYNSPLH | . | . | TRBJ1-6 | TRBV5-4
ASSPRGTSYEQY | . | . | TRBJ2-7 | TRBV7-2
ASSPGQGPLYNEQF | . | TRBD1 | TRBJ2-1 | TRBV18
ASSDAKLPREQF | . | . | TRBJ2-1 | TRBV25-1
ASSLLGASSYEQY | . | . | TRBJ2-7 | TRBV27
ASSSMGASLGTQH | . | . | TRBJ1-5 | TRBV19
ASSPNMGPWDNEQF | . | . | TRBJ2-1 | TRBV7-2
ASSTRTKANNEQF | . | . | TRBJ2-1 | TRBV18
ASSISTPLGQGGGQAF | . | . | TRBJ1-1 | TRBV21-1
ASSTTPKGTQY | once | . | TRBJ2-3 | TRBV19
ASNNRQGNTEAF | . | TRBD1 | TRBJ1-1 | TRBV25-1
ASSPGLDEAF | . | . | TRBJ1-1 | TRBV6-6